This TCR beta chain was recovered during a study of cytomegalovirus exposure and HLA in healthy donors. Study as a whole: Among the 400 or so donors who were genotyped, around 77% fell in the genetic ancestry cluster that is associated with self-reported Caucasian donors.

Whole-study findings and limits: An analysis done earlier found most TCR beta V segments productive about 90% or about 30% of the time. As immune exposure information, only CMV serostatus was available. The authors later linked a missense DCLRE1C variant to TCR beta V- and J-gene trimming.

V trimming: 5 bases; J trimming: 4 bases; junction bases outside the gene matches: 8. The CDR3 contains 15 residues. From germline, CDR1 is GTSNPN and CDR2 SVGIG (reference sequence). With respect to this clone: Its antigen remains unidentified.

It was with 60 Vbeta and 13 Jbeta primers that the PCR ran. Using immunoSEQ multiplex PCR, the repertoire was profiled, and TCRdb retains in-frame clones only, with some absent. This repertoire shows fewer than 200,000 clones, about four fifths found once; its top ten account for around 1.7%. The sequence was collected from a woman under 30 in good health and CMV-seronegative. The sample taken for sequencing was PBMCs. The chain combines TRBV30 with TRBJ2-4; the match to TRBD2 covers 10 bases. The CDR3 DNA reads TGTGCCTGGGATCTAGCGGGAGCACCAAAAAACATTCAGTACTTC. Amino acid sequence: CAWDLAGAPKNIQYF.